The 7 T cell receptor beta chains listed next were all sequenced from one sample in a study of monozygotic twins with inflammatory bowel disease. One entry per CDR3 protein, without DNA, is what TCRdb gives after re-calling the 5' RACE reads. This sample's clone table lists approximately 160,000 distinct CDR3 sequences. The source material was blood. The receptors come from a human donor with ulcerative colitis or Crohn's disease, or a healthy co-twin of an affected twin (not recorded which).

The V gene is TRBV7-9, the J gene TRBJ2-3; the TCRdb D gene call, TRBD1, has no DNA to confirm it. The V gene's germline CDR1 is SEHNR and CDR2 FQNEAQ (reference sequence). CDR3 size: 15 residues. The CDR3 loop reads CASSRGPLLTDTQYF. The complete variable domain, with remaining parts taken from reference TRBV7-9 and TRBJ2-3, reads DTGVSQNPRHKITKRGQNVTFRCDPISEHNRLYWYRQTLGQGPEFLTYFQNEAQLEKSRLLSDRFSAERPKGSFSTLEIQRTEQGDSAMYLCASSRGPLLTDTQYFGPGTRLTVL.

This chain links TRBV5-4 with TRBJ1-6. CDR1 is SGHNT and CDR2 is YYREEE in the germline V gene (reference sequence). CDR3 length: 14 amino acids. The CDR3 protein is CASSLLRDNSPLHF.

This rearrangement joins TRBV4-2 to TRBJ1-5. This CDR3 is 14 amino acids long. Looked up from germline, CDR1 is LGHNA and CDR2 is YNFKEQ. CDR3 in amino acids: CASSQSGLSLPQHF.

The genes are TRBV20-1 and TRBJ2-1; TCRdb gives TRBD2 as the D gene, but with no DNA this cannot be confirmed. The CDR3 sequence is 20 residues long. Germline V gene data show CDR1 as DFQATT and CDR2 as SNEGSKA (reference sequence). The CDR3 region is CSARVEGRTSGRLFNGEQFF.

The chain has TRBV11-1 and TRBJ2-1; as DNA is missing, the TRBD2 call by TCRdb cannot be tested. The CDR3 has 15 amino acids. Germline V gene lookup returns CDR1 SGHAT and CDR2 FQDESV (reference sequence). The CDR3 reads CASSSGPSLYNEQFF. Looking up the rest from reference TRBV11-1 and TRBJ2-1 gives the full variable domain: EAEVAQSPRYKITEKSQAVAFWCDPISGHATLYWYRQILGQGPELLVQFQDESVVDDSQLPKDRFSAERLKGVDSTLKIQPAELGDSAMYLCASSSGPSLYNEQFFGPGTRLTVL.

The J gene is TRBJ2-7, the V gene TRBV10-3; TCRdb's D gene call, TRBD1, goes unchecked for lack of DNA. The CDR3 has 11 amino acids. Germline CDR1 reads ENHRY; CDR2 reads SYGVKD. CDR3 amino acids: CAIKDRNEQYF.

This sequence joins TRBV7-8 and TRBJ2-1; the D call of TRBD2 rests on TCRdb alone, since no DNA is present to check it. The germline gives CDR1 SGHVS, CDR2 FQNEAQ. The CDR3 has 17 amino acids. CDR3 sequence: CASSLVASGRSYNEQFF.